The source of this T cell receptor (beta chain) is a study of vaccination effects on CD4 cells after COVID-19 (dated by TCRdb to between 2020 and 2023). Some background on the complete study: In the ViraFEST assay, PBMC were stimulated with viral peptide pools, and antigen-specific CD4+ T cell clonotypes were then identified by expansion using TCR sequencing. Each participant received two doses of an mRNA SARS-CoV-2 vaccine, either BNT162b2 or mRNA-1273. Each well held two million PBMC cultured in IMDM containing approximately 5.3% human AB serum, roughly 9.9 IU/ml IL-2 and gentamicin, along with about 10 ug/ml peptides. In both COVID-19 convalescent patients and infection-naive vaccine recipients, the study compared SARS-CoV-2 spike-specific CD4+ TCR repertoires from before mRNA vaccination with those from after it. A total of approximately 9 COVID-19 convalescent patients and a handful of SARS-CoV-2-naive healthy vaccine recipients were included in the full study. The Oncomine TCR Beta short-read assay on an Illumina iSeq 100 was used to sequence cultures from other donors in the study.

After approximately 11 days of culture, CD4+ T cells were isolated with the EasySep CD4+ T cell isolation kit. Negative nucleocapsid antibody results before and after vaccination confirmed that the healthy vaccine recipients had no prior SARS-CoV-2 infection. Half of the culture medium was replaced with fresh IL-2-containing medium on days 3 and 7. Unless noted otherwise, every peptide stimulation condition was grown in triplicate wells. PBMC were separated from whole blood using Ficoll-Paque Plus gradient centrifugation and were then either cryopreserved at -140C or used fresh. Genomic DNA was extracted from cultured CD4+ T cells with the QIAamp micro DNA kit. With regard to this clone: Its antigen remains undetermined. Base qualities are not at hand, and no much larger clone is one base apart.

Receptors were amplified or captured by the immunoSEQ multiplex PCR assay. TCR beta CDR3 sequencing was performed on DNA from the cultured, isolated CD4+ T cells. The paper's processing steps were these. The analysis removed non-productive TCR sequences, trimmed reads to the CDR3 region, and retained only CDR3s that were 7 or more amino acids long. The MANAFEST web app was used to pick out antigen-specific clonotypes by comparing their expansion in peptide wells with that in reference cultures. Positive clones required FDR<0.05 expansion versus reference and all other wells, odds ratio above 5, and frequency above 0.1% in two replicate wells. A clonotype was called cross-reactive if it was significantly expanded both in SARS-CoV-2 spike wells and in at least one common cold coronavirus spike condition. Levenshtein distance calculated with the stringdist R package was used to assess CDR3 similarity, and unrooted trees were constructed with ape in R 3.6.1. TCRdb stores this immuneACCESS table with in-frame sequences only. Part of the clones is absent; in the studies checked, under half of the shortfall reflects unresolved V genes, and no reason is known for the rest. V, J and clone size are those of that table, while D and trimming were read from the DNA. For this sample there are some 40,000 clones; about four fifths appear just once. The biggest ten clones account for approximately 2.9% of the sample.

What the authors observed across the whole study: The study was limited by a small number of convalescent patients, and early post-infection timepoints were lacking. In healthy vaccine recipients, vaccine-induced clones were almost all SARS-CoV-2 mono-reactive, with only 1 of 255 cross-reactive with common cold coronaviruses. Clones induced by infection and clones induced by vaccination both contracted markedly at late timepoints after vaccination, which fits with T cell responses waning over time.

Deletion took 5 bases off V and 13 bases off J, with a span of 15 bases between the germline ends. The cysteine opens and the phenylalanine closes a CDR3 of 13 amino acids. Of all the DNA, just the CDR3 is kept, 39 bases in frame from base 1. CDR1 and CDR2 are read off the germline V gene as SGHVS and FQNEAQ. The sequence derives from a human donor who received a COVID-19 vaccine. The rearrangement combines TRBV7-8 with TRBJ1-6; the D gene is not confidently resolved. The specimen was CD4+ T cells from PBMCs cultured without peptide, collected before COVID-19 vaccination. The nucleotides read TGTGCCAGCAGCCGAGGTCGGCATGAGCCCCTCCACTTT. Translated, it reads CASSRGRHEPLHF.